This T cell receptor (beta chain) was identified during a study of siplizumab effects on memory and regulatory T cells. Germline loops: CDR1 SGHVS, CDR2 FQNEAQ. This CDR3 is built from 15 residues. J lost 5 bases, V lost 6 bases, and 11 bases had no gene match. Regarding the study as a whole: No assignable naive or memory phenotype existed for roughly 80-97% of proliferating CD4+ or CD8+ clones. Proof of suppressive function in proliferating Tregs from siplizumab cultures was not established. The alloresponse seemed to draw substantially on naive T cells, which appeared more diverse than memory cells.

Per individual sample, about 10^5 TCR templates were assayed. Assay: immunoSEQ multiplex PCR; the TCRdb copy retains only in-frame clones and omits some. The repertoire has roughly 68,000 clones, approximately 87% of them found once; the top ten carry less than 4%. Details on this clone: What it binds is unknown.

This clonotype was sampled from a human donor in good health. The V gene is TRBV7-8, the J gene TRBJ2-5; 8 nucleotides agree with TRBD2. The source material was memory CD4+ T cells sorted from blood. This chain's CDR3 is CASSLRGGNGETQYF. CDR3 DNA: TGTGCCAGCAGTCTCCGGGGGGGGAACGGGGAGACCCAGTACTTC.